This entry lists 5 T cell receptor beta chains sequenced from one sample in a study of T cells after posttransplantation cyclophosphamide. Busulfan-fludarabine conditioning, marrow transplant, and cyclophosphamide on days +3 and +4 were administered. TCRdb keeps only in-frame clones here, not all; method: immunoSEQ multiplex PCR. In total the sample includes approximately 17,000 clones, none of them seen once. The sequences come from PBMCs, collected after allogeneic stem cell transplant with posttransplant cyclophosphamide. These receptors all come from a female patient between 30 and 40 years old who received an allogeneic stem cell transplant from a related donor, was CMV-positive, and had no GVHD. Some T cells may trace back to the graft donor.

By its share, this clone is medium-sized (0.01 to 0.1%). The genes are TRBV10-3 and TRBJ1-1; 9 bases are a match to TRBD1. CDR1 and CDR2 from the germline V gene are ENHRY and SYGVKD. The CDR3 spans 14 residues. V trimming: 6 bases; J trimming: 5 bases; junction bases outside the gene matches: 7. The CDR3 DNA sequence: TGTGCCATCAGGCCGGACAGGGGACGAACTGAAGCTTTCTTT. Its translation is CAIRPDRGRTEAFF.

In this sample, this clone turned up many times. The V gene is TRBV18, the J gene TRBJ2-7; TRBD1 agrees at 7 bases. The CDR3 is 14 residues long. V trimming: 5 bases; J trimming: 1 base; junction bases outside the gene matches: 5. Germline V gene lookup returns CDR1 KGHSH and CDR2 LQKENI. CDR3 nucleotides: TGTGCCAGCTCAAGACAGGGCTATTCCTACGAGCAGTACTTC. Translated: CASSRQGYSYEQYF.

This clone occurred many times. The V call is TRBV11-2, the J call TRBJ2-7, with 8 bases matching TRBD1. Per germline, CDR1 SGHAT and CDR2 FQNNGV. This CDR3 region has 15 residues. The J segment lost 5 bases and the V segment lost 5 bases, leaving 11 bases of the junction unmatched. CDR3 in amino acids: CASSPDRVKLDEQYF. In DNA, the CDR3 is TGTGCCAGCAGCCCGGACAGGGTAAAGTTAGACGAGCAGTACTTC. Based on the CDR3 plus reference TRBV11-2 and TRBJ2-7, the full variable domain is EAGVAQSPRYKIIEKRQSVAFWCNPISGHATLYWYQQILGQGPKLLIQFQNNGVVDDSQLPKDRFSAERLKGVDSTLKIQPAKLEDSAVYLCASSPDRVKLDEQYFGPGTRLTVT.

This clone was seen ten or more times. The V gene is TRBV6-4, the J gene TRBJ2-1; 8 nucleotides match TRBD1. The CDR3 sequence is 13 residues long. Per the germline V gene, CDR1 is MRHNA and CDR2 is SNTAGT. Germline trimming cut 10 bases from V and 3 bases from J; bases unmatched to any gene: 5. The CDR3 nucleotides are TGTGCCAACCGACAGGGGATCTACAATGAGCAGTTCTTC. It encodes CANRQGIYNEQFF.

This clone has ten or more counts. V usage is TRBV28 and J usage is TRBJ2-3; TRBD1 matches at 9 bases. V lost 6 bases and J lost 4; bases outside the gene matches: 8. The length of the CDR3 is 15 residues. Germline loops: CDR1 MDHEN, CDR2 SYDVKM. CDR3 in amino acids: CASSPGTGLADTQYF. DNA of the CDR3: TGTGCCAGCAGCCCCGGGACAGGGCTGGCAGATACGCAGTATTTT.